This T cell receptor beta chain was sequenced during a study of T cell responses to AZD1222 COVID-19 vaccine. Points from the study as a whole: Donor demographics were predominantly white British with a female majority; clonal diversity may be underestimated.

This clone was found once. The antigen remains unidentified. The CDR3 has 15 residues. Germline CDR1 and CDR2: MNHEY and SVGEGT. The ends lost 2 bases at V and 2 bases at J; junction bases unmatched: 4. Using immunoSEQ multiplex PCR, the repertoire was profiled, and TCRdb retains in-frame clones only, with some absent. Of just over 150,000 clones in the sample, roughly nine tenths are singletons; the top ten hold just under 7%. The TCR was taken from an adult who had recovered from COVID-19. The starting material was peripheral blood, obtained after recovery from COVID-19. The genes are TRBV6-2 or TRBV6-3 and TRBJ2-7; 9 nucleotides line up with TRBD2. The CDR3 protein is CASSYVAGAAYEQYF. The DNA for the CDR3 is TGTGCCAGCAGTTACGTAGCGGGAGCGGCCTACGAGCAGTACTTC.